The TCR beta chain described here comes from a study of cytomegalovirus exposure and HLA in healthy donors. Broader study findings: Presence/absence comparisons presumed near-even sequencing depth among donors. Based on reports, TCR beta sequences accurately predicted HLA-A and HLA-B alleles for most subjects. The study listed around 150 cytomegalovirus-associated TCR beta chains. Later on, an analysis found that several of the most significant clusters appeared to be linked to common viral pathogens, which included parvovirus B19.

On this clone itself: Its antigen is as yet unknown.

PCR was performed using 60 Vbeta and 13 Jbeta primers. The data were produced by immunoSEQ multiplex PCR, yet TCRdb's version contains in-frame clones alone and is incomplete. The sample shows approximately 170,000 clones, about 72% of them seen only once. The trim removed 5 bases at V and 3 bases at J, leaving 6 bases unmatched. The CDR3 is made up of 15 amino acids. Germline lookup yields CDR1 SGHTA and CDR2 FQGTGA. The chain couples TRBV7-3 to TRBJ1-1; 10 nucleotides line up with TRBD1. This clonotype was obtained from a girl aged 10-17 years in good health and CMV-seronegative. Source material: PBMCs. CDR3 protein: CASSPRTGGHTEAFF. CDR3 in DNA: TGTGCCAGCAGCCCCCGGACAGGGGGTCACACTGAAGCTTTCTTT.